The entry below gives a single TCR beta chain sequence along with its context. It has no known antigen specificity. There are no base qualities to consult, and no much larger clone falls within one base. The entry originates in a study of control samples from healthy donors and cancer patients (dated by TCRdb to about 2020). Receptor libraries were prepared by the immunoSEQ multiplex PCR assay. TCRdb re-hosts the immuneACCESS table, in-frame sequences only. Its copies lack some clones; in the studies checked, an unresolved V gene accounts for under half of them, and the cause for the rest is not known. This sample has more than 60,000 clones in its table, and around 86% of those were observed once. Of the sample, about 9.9% falls within the top ten clones. The CDR3 contains 13 residues, cysteine and phenylalanine counted. The CDR3 DNA has 39 bases and is translated from base 1. V is cut back by 5 bases and J by 9 bases, with 7 bases in the junction unmatched. As encoded in the germline V gene (reference sequence), CDR1 is SEHNR while CDR2 is FQNEAQ.

Sequencing was performed on PBMCs. This receptor was taken from a woman in her forties or fifties with colorectal cancer. This chain joins TRBV7-9 to TRBJ2-1, with 7 bases matching TRBD1. The encoded CDR3 is CASSGNRGSEQFF. Read as DNA, the sequence is TGTGCCAGCAGCGGGAACAGGGGATCTGAGCAGTTCTTC.